This entry describes one TCR beta chain. These data come from a study of T cell responses to AZD1222 COVID-19 vaccine. The ends were cut back, 4 bases at V and 8 bases at J, with 8 bases in the middle. Germline CDR1 reads SGHAT; CDR2 reads FQNNGV. The CDR3 has 12 amino acids. The repertoire was sequenced with immunoSEQ multiplex PCR; TCRdb's copy has only in-frame clones and lacks some. Counted here are roughly 120,000 clones, 90% to 95% occurring once; the ten biggest clones make up over 2.5%. The sequences come from peripheral blood, collected on day 0 of AZD1222 vaccination. The genes are TRBV11-2 and TRBJ1-4; D not certain. The sequence came from an adult in good health. CDR3 sequence: CASSSREEKLFF. CDR3 in DNA: TGTGCCAGCAGCTCGCGTGAGGAAAAACTGTTTTTT. The full variable domain, in which reference TRBV11-2 and TRBJ1-4 provide the parts outside the CDR3, is EAGVAQSPRYKIIEKRQSVAFWCNPISGHATLYWYQQILGQGPKLLIQFQNNGVVDDSQLPKDRFSAERLKGVDSTLKIQPAKLEDSAVYLCASSSREEKLFFGSGTQLSVL.